A single sample is the source of the 32 T cell receptor beta chains below, sequenced in a study of T-cell memory formation after mild COVID-19. In TCRdb, the 5' RACE reads were re-called with MiXCR into one record per CDR3 protein. In the table there are under 150,000 distinct CDR3 sequences, roughly 15% of which are singletons. Sample: PBMCs or a T cell subset sorted from them (not recorded which). These receptor sequences come from an adult woman who had mild COVID-19 (a few samples of this study predate the infection). Cell type and time point are not known.

This clonotype was counted ten times or more. The chain recombines TRBV6-4 with TRBJ2-3; 11 bases fit TRBD1. From germline, CDR1 is MRHNA and CDR2 SNTAGT. This CDR3 comprises 19 residues. The J segment lost 1 base and the V segment lost 5 bases, leaving 14 bases of the junction unmatched. The CDR3: CASSLIPSGTGGGTDTQYF. CDR3 coding DNA: TGTGCCAGCAGTCTAATCCCCTCCGGGACAGGGGGTGGCACAGATACGCAGTATTTT.

The genes are TRBV7-7 and TRBJ1-2, with a possible D match to TRBD1 (6 bases). Germline V gives CDR1 SSHAT, CDR2 FNYEAQ (reference sequence). V was clipped by 1 base and J by 4 bases, with 25 bases between them. The length of the CDR3 is 19 residues. CDR3 coding DNA: TGTGCCAGCAGCTTAGTGGACGCGGGGACATGTGCTGCCCTCTATGGCTACACCTTC. Amino acid sequence: CASSLVDAGTCAALYGYTF.

This sequence joins TRBV2 and TRBJ2-3, with 8 bases that match TRBD1. The CDR3 has 14 residues. After removal of 7 bases from V and 14 bases from J, the junction contained 17 bases not matched to a gene. Germline CDR1 is SNHLY and CDR2 is FYNNEI. Written as DNA, the CDR3 is TGTGCCAGCATTTGGACAGGGCTTTCTCGAGATTTGTATTTT. Its translation is CASIWTGLSRDLYF.

A remark on this clonotype: Given the absence of the conserved phenylalanine or tryptophan at the CDR3 end, a read error is likely. The chain recombines TRBV7-8 with TRBJ2-3, with D perhaps matching TRBD1 (6 bases). Germline V gene sequence: CDR1 SGHVS, CDR2 FQNEAQ. Trimming took 5 bases from V and 0 from J, leaving 21 bases between them. The CDR3 loop spans 18 amino acids. This CDR3 reads CASSPRLGAAGSTDTQYL. In DNA form, the CDR3 reads TGTGCCAGCAGCCCGCGACTGGGGGCAGCAGGGAGCACAGATACGCAGTATTTA.

This sequence joins TRBV11-3 and TRBJ2-1, with 10 bases fitting TRBD2. The CDR3 covers 16 residues. The junction had 5 bases not matched to a gene; V was cut back by 1 base and J by 5 bases. CDR1 is SGHNT, CDR2 YENEEA, per germline. In DNA, the CDR3 is TGTGCCAGCAGCTTAGGCTCTAGCGGGAGCCACAATGAGCAGTTCTTC. Protein sequence: CASSLGSSGSHNEQFF.

The CDR3 reads CASSESFPGLGQDEQFF. DNA for the CDR3: TGTGCCAGCAGTGAATCCTTCCCGGGACTAGGACAGGATGAGCAGTTCTTC. The V gene is TRBV25-1, the J gene TRBJ2-1, with D perhaps TRBD2 (8 bases). This CDR3 has 17 residues. CDR1 and CDR2 (germline): MGHDK, SYGVNS. V was trimmed by 1 base and J by 8 bases, leaving 21 bases between them.

This clonotype was observed a handful of times. The V call is TRBV15, the J call TRBJ1-2; D might be TRBD1 (5 bases). This CDR3 region has 15 residues. V was shortened by 4 bases and J by 4 bases, with 16 bases between the two germline ends. In germline, CDR1 is LNHNV, CDR2 YYDKDF (reference sequence). CDR3 in DNA: TGTGCCACCAGCAAGATGGCGGGAGGGGTCTATGGCTACACCTTC. Amino acids: CATSKMAGGVYGYTF.

The CDR3: CASSYSRTYEQYF. The CDR3 DNA follows: TGTGCCAGCAGTTACTCCAGGACGTACGAGCAGTACTTC. The rearrangement links TRBV6-2 or TRBV6-3 to TRBJ2-7; D is uncertain. V was trimmed by 0 bases and J by 4 bases, leaving 7 bases between them. This CDR3 comprises 13 residues. Germline V gene sequence: CDR1 MNHEY, CDR2 SVGEGT.

This clonotype was observed a few times. The rearrangement uses TRBV11-2 and TRBJ2-7; the match to TRBD2 covers 8 bases. V was clipped by 1 base and J by 5 bases; unmatched bases: 13. Germline loops: CDR1 SGHAT, CDR2 FQNNGV. The CDR3 extends over 17 amino acids. CDR3 residues: CASSLASDWREAHEQYF. CDR3 DNA sequence: TGTGCCAGCAGCTTAGCCTCCGACTGGCGGGAGGCCCACGAGCAGTACTTC.

This clonotype showed up just a few times. Written as DNA, the CDR3 is TGTGCCAGCGAACTAGCGGGAGATACGCAGTATTTT. It encodes CASELAGDTQYF. The J gene is TRBJ2-3, the V gene TRBV6-2 or TRBV6-3; 9 nucleotides agree with TRBD2. J was trimmed by 5 bases and V by 8 bases; bases with no gene match: 2. From germline, CDR1 is MNHEY and CDR2 SVGEGT. The CDR3 runs 12 residues.

The V and J genes are TRBV20-1 and TRBJ1-2; D not certain. Germline V gives CDR1 DFQATT, CDR2 SNEGSKA (reference sequence). This CDR3 region has 14 residues. The V and J ends lost 0 bases and 1 base respectively, with 9 bases between them. The CDR3 sequence: CSARDSRINYGYTF. The CDR3 region has the DNA TGCAGTGCTAGAGATTCCCGGATTAACTATGGCTACACCTTC.

This clonotype came up a few times. The gene calls are TRBV5-1 and TRBJ2-7; TRBD1 might be the D (6 bases). CDR3 length: 15 residues. The germline V gene encodes CDR1 SGHRS and CDR2 YFSETQ. V dropped 1 base and J dropped 0 bases, with 11 bases sitting between them. The CDR3 spells CASSLNTGSSYEQYF. The CDR3 DNA is TGCGCCAGCAGCTTGAATACAGGGAGCTCCTACGAGCAGTACTTC.

This clonotype was picked up a small number of times. The CDR3 bases are TGTGCCAGCAGCCCGGGGCCAGCGAAGGAGACCCAGTACTTC. Translating gives CASSPGPAKETQYF. The chain carries TRBV7-6 and TRBJ2-5; either TRBD1 or TRBD2 may fit D (5 bases each). Trimming took off 5 bases at V and 5 bases at J, with 15 bases between the two ends. CDR1 is SGHVS and CDR2 is FNYEAQ in the germline V gene. The CDR3 is made up of 14 amino acids.

This clonotype was recorded a few times. The chain uses TRBV5-1 and TRBJ1-3; a weak D match, TRBD1 (6 bases). Germline V gene lookup returns CDR1 SGHRS and CDR2 YFSETQ. The V end lost 0 bases, the J end lost 0 bases, and 10 bases lay between the germline ends. The CDR3 contains 16 residues. CDR3 residues: CASSLGGLPSGNTIYF. CDR3 in DNA: TGCGCCAGCAGCTTGGGGGGGCTCCCCTCTGGAAACACCATATATTTT.

The DNA for the CDR3 is TGTGCCAGCAGCGTAGGGGCAGCCAATGAGCAGTTCTTC. This gives the protein CASSVGAANEQFF. This chain uses TRBV9 with TRBJ2-1; unclear D gene. The V end lost 0 bases, the J end lost 6 bases, and 7 bases lay between the germline ends. The CDR3 loop spans 13 amino acids. In germline, CDR1 is SGDLS, CDR2 YYNGEE. Full variable domain (missing parts from reference TRBV9 and TRBJ2-1): DSGVTQTPKHLITATGQRVTLRCSPRSGDLSVYWYQQSLDQGLQFLIQYYNGEERAKGNILERFSAQQFPDLHSELNLSSLELGDSALYFCASSVGAANEQFFGPGTRLTVL.

This clonotype was observed a handful of times. The chain employs TRBV12-3 or TRBV12-4 and TRBJ2-7, with D perhaps TRBD1 (5 bases). This CDR3 contains 16 residues. V lost 6 bases and J lost 0, with 18 bases in between. The CDR3 bases are TGTGCCAGCAGCCTAGACCCTGGGGCATTCTCCTACGAGCAGTACTTC. Translated, it gives CASSLDPGAFSYEQYF.

The rearrangement uses TRBV20-1 and TRBJ2-3, with 7 bases matching TRBD2. The V gene end was trimmed by 2 bases and the J gene end by 0 bases; junction bases not matched to a gene: 5. Germline V gene sequence: CDR1 DFQATT, CDR2 SNEGSKA (reference sequence). CDR3 length equals 15 residues. The CDR3 sequence: CSARSWGGSTDTQYF. CDR3 in DNA: TGCAGTGCTAGATCATGGGGGGGGAGCACAGATACGCAGTATTTT.

The V and J genes are TRBV12-3 or TRBV12-4 and TRBJ2-1, with D hard to call. Between the trimmed V and J ends, which lost 5 bases and 5 bases, there was a span of 7 bases. There are 12 residues in the CDR3. The CDR3 here is CASSAHNNEQFF. The CDR3 nucleotides are TGTGCCAGCAGTGCGCACAACAATGAGCAGTTCTTC.

This chain joins TRBV5-6 and TRBJ2-7; D unclear. This CDR3 spans 13 amino acids. In germline, CDR1 is SGHDT, CDR2 YYEEEE. Trimming pared 4 bases from V and 1 base from J, leaving 9 bases between. CDR3 protein: CASSQAGSYEQYF. The CDR3 DNA sequence: TGTGCCAGCAGCCAAGCTGGATCCTACGAGCAGTACTTC.

V and J are TRBV12-3 or TRBV12-4 and TRBJ2-1, with TRBD2 matching over 11 bases. CDR3 length equals 19 residues. Unmatched junction bases numbered 9, after V lost 2 bases and J lost 0 bases. CDR3 residues: CASSLRLAGSGSSYNEQFF. CDR3 nucleotides: TGTGCCAGCAGTTTAAGACTAGCGGGGTCAGGGAGCTCCTACAATGAGCAGTTCTTC.

In its sample, this clonotype was seen a few times. The rearrangement uses TRBV4-2 and TRBJ1-6; no clear D gene. The V and J ends lost 4 bases and 4 bases respectively, with 14 bases between them. The CDR3 length is 16 residues. Germline CDR1 and CDR2: LGHNA and YNFKEQ. The CDR3 sequence is CASSPPTVKYNSPLHF. The CDR3 DNA follows: TGTGCCAGCAGCCCCCCGACGGTGAAGTATAATTCACCCCTCCACTTT.

This clonotype came up a few times. The chain carries TRBV6-5 and TRBJ2-6; no definite D call. V was trimmed by 0 bases and J by 0 bases, leaving 9 bases between them. Germline V gives CDR1 MNHEY, CDR2 SVGAGI. This CDR3 spans 17 amino acids. The CDR3 nucleotides read TGTGCCAGCAGTTACTCGACGGGCGCCTCTGGGGCCAACGTCCTGACTTTC. Amino acid sequence: CASSYSTGASGANVLTF.

This chain connects TRBV6-6 to TRBJ1-1; D not certain. Germline CDR1 MNHNY, CDR2 SVGAGI (reference sequence). Deletions cut 0 bases from V and 7 bases from J, with 9 bases between. This CDR3 region has 13 residues. The chain's CDR3 is CASSYSVGLEAFF. CDR3 nucleotide sequence: TGTGCCAGCAGTTACTCGGTCGGACTTGAAGCTTTCTTT.

V is TRBV5-1 and J is TRBJ1-2, with a possible D match to TRBD1 (6 bases). The CDR3 spans 15 residues. Germline V gives CDR1 SGHRS, CDR2 YFSETQ. Trimming removed 0 bases from V and 9 bases from J, with 18 bases in between. CDR3 loop: CASSLVGTNNKSYTF. CDR3 coding DNA: TGCGCCAGCAGCTTGGTTGGGACAAACAATAAGAGCTACACCTTC.

This clonotype was seen a few times. V usage is TRBV6-5 and J usage is TRBJ2-7; 8 nucleotides agree with TRBD1. The CDR3 sequence is 14 residues long. Germline-derived CDR1 and CDR2 are MNHEY and SVGAGI. The ends lost 5 bases at V and 3 bases at J; junction bases unmatched: 6. The chain's CDR3 is CASSLWTGSYEQYF. The CDR3 coding sequence is TGTGCCAGCAGTCTATGGACAGGGAGCTACGAGCAGTACTTC.

This clonotype was seen at least ten times. This chain uses TRBV4-1 with TRBJ2-7, with TRBD2 matching over 9 bases. The length of the CDR3 is 16 residues. The trim removed 0 bases at V and 4 bases at J, leaving 7 bases unmatched. Germline loops: CDR1 MGHRA, CDR2 YSYEKL. As DNA, the CDR3 is TGCGCCAGCAGCCAAGATCCTAGCGGGATACGGTACGAGCAGTACTTC. This gives the protein CASSQDPSGIRYEQYF.

This clonotype was recorded a few times. This chain connects TRBV6-4 to TRBJ2-1; TRBD2 matches at 9 bases. Germline lookup yields CDR1 MRHNA and CDR2 SNTAGT. V dropped 3 bases and J dropped 0; count of bases not matched to a gene: 0. The CDR3 contains 15 residues. Here the CDR3 DNA reads TGTGCCAGCAGTGAAGCGGGGGGCTCCTACAATGAGCAGTTCTTC. It encodes CASSEAGGSYNEQFF.

The chain links TRBV5-1 to TRBJ2-1; 8 bases are shared with TRBD2. Germline V lookup: CDR1 SGHRS, CDR2 YFSETQ. CDR3 length equals 16 residues. V lost 5 bases, J lost 0 bases, and 7 bases stayed unmatched. CDR3 residues: CASSLTLAGSYNEQFF. The CDR3 bases are TGCGCCAGCAGTTTGACGCTAGCGGGCTCCTACAATGAGCAGTTCTTC.

This clonotype was detected only a few times. For the CDR3, the DNA is TGCAGCGTTGAAGGAGATACGCAGTATTTT. It specifies CSVEGDTQYF. The chain has TRBV29-1 and TRBJ2-3; D is unresolved. The V gene lost 1 base and the J gene lost 5 bases, with 1 base spanning the gap. This CDR3 contains 10 residues. In germline, CDR1 is SQVTM, CDR2 ANQGSEA.

This chain's CDR3 is CASSLLGGSGTEAFF. CDR3 DNA: TGTGCCAGCAGCTTATTGGGAGGGTCAGGTACTGAAGCTTTCTTT. The rearrangement links TRBV11-2 to TRBJ1-1; D is unresolved. Deletions cut 2 bases from V and 5 bases from J, with 15 bases between. Germline V gene sequence: CDR1 SGHAT, CDR2 FQNNGV. The CDR3 consists of 15 residues.

The table lists this clonotype with many counts. The rearrangement links TRBV29-1 to TRBJ2-3; no clear D gene. Trimming removed 3 bases from V and 4 bases from J, with 8 bases in between. The CDR3 runs 12 residues. Germline V gives CDR1 SQVTM, CDR2 ANQGSEA. CDR3 sequence reads: CSVDLGPDTQYF. CDR3 DNA: TGCAGCGTTGACCTGGGCCCAGATACGCAGTATTTT.

V gene TRBV15 combines with J gene TRBJ2-5; TRBD1 matches at 9 bases. In germline, CDR1 is LNHNV, CDR2 YYDKDF (reference sequence). Germline trimming cut 9 bases from V and 3 bases from J; bases unmatched to any gene: 11. CDR3 length: 15 amino acids. CDR3 coding DNA: TGTGCCACGGGGGATTGGGGACAGGGTGAAGAGACCCAGTACTTC. Its protein product is CATGDWGQGEETQYF.